Each of the 3 T cell receptor beta chains below was sequenced from the same sample in a study of control samples from healthy donors and cancer patients. The repertoire was sequenced with immunoSEQ multiplex PCR; TCRdb's copy has only in-frame clones and lacks some. The sample consists of roughly 450,000 clones, about nine tenths of them appearing once. Sequencing was carried out using PBMCs. All receptors come from a middle-aged man with head and neck cancer.

CDR3 nucleotide sequence: TGCGCCAGCAGCCAAATAGCTAGCAGGCCGAACACTGAAGCTTTCTTT. This gives the protein CASSQIASRPNTEAFF. The chain recombines TRBV5-1 with TRBJ1-1; D gene uncertain. Germline values: CDR1 SGHRS, CDR2 YFSETQ. V lost 4 bases, J lost 1 base, and 17 bases lay in between. This CDR3 is built from 16 residues.

The sample holds a few counts of this clone. This chain joins TRBV19 and TRBJ1-1; 12 bases line up with TRBD1. Germline-derived CDR1 and CDR2 are LNHDA and SQIVND (reference sequence). This CDR3 comprises 13 residues. V gave up 7 bases and J gave up 6 bases; unmatched junction bases: 3. The CDR3 here is CASTGQGAPEAFF. The CDR3 DNA follows: TGTGCCAGTACGGGACAGGGGGCCCCTGAAGCTTTCTTT.

This chain uses TRBV28 with TRBJ2-7, with D possibly matching TRBD1 (6 bases). V lost 7 bases and J lost 3, with 13 bases in between. The CDR3 covers 13 residues. Germline CDR1 and CDR2: MDHEN and SYDVKM. The CDR3 sequence is CASTDTGIYEQYF. The CDR3 coding sequence is TGTGCCAGCACAGATACAGGGATCTACGAGCAGTACTTC.